One sample yielded the 3 T cell receptor beta chains listed below, sequenced in a study of beta chain features in type 1 diabetes. Sequenced material consisted of expressed TCRB transcripts (all of the isolated RNA was reverse transcribed). Assay used: immunoSEQ multiplex PCR; TCRdb lists only in-frame clones, some missing. The data show some 410,000 clones, with approximately 10% seen just once and over 0.035% held by the top ten. The sample comprised naive CD4+ T cells from blood. Receptor source: a woman between 18 and 30 years old in good health.

The chain is built from TRBV2 and TRBJ2-1; perhaps TRBD1 as D (6 bases). This CDR3 has 12 residues. Trimming pared 4 bases from V and 10 bases from J, leaving 11 bases between. CDR1 and CDR2 from the germline V gene are SNHLY and FYNNEI. The CDR3 protein is CASSADSLEQFF. In nucleotides, the CDR3 is TGTGCCAGCAGTGCGGACAGCCTGGAGCAGTTCTTC.

This clone has more than one count but fewer than ten. This chain connects TRBV7-2 to TRBJ2-4, with TRBD1 matching 7 bases. Per germline, CDR1 SGHTA and CDR2 FQGNSA. Trimming cost V 5 bases and J 4 bases; bases outside gene matches: 8. The CDR3 totals 15 residues. This chain's CDR3 is CASSPQGQRKNIQYF. The CDR3 DNA is TGTGCCAGCAGCCCCCAGGGACAGAGAAAAAACATTCAGTACTTC.

Only a few counts were recorded for this clone. This chain links TRBV5-4 with TRBJ2-1; 9 bases agree with TRBD1. The V gene's germline CDR1 is SGHNT and CDR2 YYREEE (reference sequence). V lost 4 bases and J lost 7; bases outside the gene matches: 6. The CDR3 extends over 14 amino acids. CDR3: CASSHRTGVNEQFF. As DNA, the CDR3 is TGTGCCAGCAGCCACAGGACAGGGGTAAATGAGCAGTTCTTC.